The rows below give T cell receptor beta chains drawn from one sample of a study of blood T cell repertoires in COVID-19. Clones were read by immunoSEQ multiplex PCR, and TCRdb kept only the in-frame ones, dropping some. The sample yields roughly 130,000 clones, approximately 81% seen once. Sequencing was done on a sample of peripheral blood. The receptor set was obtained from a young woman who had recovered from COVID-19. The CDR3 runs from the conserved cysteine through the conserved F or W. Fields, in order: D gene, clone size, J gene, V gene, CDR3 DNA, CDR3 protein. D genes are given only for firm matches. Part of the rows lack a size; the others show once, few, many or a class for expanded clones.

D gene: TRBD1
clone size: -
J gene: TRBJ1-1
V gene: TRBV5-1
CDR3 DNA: TGCGCCAGCAGCGGGGGGACAGACAAAGCTTTCTTT
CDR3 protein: CASSGGTDKAFF

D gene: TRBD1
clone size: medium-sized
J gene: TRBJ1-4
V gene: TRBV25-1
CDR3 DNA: TGTGCCAGCATAGCAGGGGGAGATGAAAAACTGTTTTTT
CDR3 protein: CASIAGGDEKLFF

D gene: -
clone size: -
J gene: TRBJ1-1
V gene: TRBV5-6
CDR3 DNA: TGTGCCAGCAGCTTATTACAGGGTTCTGACACTGAAGCTTTCTTT
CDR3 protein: CASSLLQGSDTEAFF

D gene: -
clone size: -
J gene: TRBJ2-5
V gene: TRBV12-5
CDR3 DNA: TGTGCTAGTGGTTTGAGGGGTTACCAAGAGACCCAGTACTTC
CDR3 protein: CASGLRGYQETQYF

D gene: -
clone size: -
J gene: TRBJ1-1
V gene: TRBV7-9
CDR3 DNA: TGTGCCAGCAGCTTAGTGGGAGGGGGGAACACTGAAGCTTTCTTT
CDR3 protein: CASSLVGGGNTEAFF

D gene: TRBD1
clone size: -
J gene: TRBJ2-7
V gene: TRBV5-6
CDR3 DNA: TGTGCCAGCAGCTTGGATCCGACGGGACAGGGGAGGGCCGAGCAGTACTTC
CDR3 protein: CASSLDPTGQGRAEQYF

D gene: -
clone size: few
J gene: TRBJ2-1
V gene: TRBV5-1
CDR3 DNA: TGCGCCAGCAGCTTGGCAGCGGGCTCCTACAATGAGCAGTTCTTC
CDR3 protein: CASSLAAGSYNEQFF

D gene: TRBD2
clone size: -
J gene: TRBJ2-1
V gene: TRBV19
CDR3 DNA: TGTGCCAGTTGCAATAGCGGGGGGAGGTACAATGAGCAGTTCTTC
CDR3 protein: CASCNSGGRYNEQFF

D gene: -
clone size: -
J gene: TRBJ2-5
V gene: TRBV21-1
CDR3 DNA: TGTGCCAGCAGCACCCTGGCAATACCCCCGAGAGCGGAGACCCAGTACTTC
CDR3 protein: CASSTLAIPPRAETQYF

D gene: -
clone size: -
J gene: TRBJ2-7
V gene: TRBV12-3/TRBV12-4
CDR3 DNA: TGTGCCAGCAGGGGGGGCTCCTACGAGCAGTACTTC
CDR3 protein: CASRGGSYEQYF

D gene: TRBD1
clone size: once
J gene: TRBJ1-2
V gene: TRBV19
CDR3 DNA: TGTGCCAGTAGAACCAGACAGGGCTCCCAGCATGGTGGCTACACCTTC
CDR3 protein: CASRTRQGSQHGGYTF

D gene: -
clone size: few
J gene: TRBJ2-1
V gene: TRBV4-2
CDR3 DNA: TGTGCCAGCAGCCGACAATCCCCGGATCCGCAGTTCTTC
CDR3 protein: CASSRQSPDPQFF

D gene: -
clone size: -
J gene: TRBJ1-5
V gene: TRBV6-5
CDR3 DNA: TGTGCCAGCAGGGACACCAGCAATCAGCCCCAGCATTTT
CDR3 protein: CASRDTSNQPQHF

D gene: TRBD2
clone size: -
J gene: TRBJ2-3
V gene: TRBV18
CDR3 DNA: TGTGCCAGCTCACCCAGACTGGCTAGCGGGGCGATCGGCACAGATACGCAGTATTTT
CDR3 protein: CASSPRLASGAIGTDTQYF

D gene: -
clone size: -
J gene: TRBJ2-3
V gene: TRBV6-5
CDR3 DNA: TGTGCCAGCAGTCAAAGCGGGCGGAGGACAGATACGCAGTATTTT
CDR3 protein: CASSQSGRRTDTQYF

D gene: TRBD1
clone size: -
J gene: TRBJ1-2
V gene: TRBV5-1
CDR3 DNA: TGCGCCAGCAGCGTTCCGGGACAGGGGAATGGCTATGGCTACACCTTC
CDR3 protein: CASSVPGQGNGYGYTF

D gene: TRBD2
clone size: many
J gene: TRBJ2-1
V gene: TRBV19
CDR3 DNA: TGTGCCAGTAGTATTACTAGCGGGGAGTACAATGAGCAGTTCTTC
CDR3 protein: CASSITSGEYNEQFF

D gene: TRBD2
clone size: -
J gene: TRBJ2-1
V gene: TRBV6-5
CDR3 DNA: TGTGCCAGCAGTCCCTCAGGACTAGCCAATGAGCAGTTCTTC
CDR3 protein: CASSPSGLANEQFF

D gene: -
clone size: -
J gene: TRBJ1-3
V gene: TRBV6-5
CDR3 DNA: TGTGCCAGCAGATCTTCAGGGCCCTCTGGAAACACCATATATTTT
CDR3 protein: CASRSSGPSGNTIYF

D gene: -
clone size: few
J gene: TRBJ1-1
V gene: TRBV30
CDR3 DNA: TGTGCCTGGAGCGACACTGAAGCTTTCTTT
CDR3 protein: CAWSDTEAFF

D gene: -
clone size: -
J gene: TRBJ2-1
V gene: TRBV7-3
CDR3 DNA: TGTGCCAGCAGCCCCCAGGGGAGCGGTATTTTGAATGAGCAGTTCTTC
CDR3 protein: CASSPQGSGILNEQFF

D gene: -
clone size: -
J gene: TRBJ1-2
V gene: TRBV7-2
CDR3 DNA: TGTGCCAGCAGCAAGGGGGAAGATGGCTACACCTTC
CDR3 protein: CASSKGEDGYTF